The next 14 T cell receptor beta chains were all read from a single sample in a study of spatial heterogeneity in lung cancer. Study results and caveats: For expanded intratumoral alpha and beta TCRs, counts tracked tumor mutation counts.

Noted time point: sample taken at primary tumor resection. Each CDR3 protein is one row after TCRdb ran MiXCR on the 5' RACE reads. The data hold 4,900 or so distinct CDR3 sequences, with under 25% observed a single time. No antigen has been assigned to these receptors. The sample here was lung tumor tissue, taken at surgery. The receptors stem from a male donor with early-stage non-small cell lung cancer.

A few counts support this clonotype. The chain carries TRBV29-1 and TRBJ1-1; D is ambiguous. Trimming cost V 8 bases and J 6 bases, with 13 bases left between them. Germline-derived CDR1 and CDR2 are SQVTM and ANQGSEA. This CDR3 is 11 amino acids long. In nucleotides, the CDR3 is TGCAGCTTCGCGTGGTCCGCTGAAGCTTTCTTT. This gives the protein CSFAWSAEAFF.

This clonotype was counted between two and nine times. The CDR3 nucleotides are TGTGCCAGCAGCTTAATCGTAGCGGGAGGGGACAATGAGCAGTTCTTC. The encoded protein is CASSLIVAGGDNEQFF. The chain has TRBV7-3 and TRBJ2-1; 11 bases match TRBD2. V dropped 1 base and J dropped 5; count of bases not matched to a gene: 4. The CDR3 totals 16 residues. Germline V lookup: CDR1 SGHTA, CDR2 FQGTGA. The full variable domain, with the rest looked up from reference TRBV7-3 and TRBJ2-1, is GAGVSQTPSNKVTEKGKYVELRCDPISGHTALYWYRQSLGQGPEFLIYFQGTGAADDSGLPNDRFFAVRPEGSVSTLKIQRTERGDSAVYLCASSLIVAGGDNEQFFGPGTRLTVL.

Here the CDR3 DNA reads TGCAGTGCTAGATATTGGCGGGACTACAATGAGCAGTTCTTC. This sequence encodes CSARYWRDYNEQFF. This rearrangement joins TRBV20-1 to TRBJ2-1, with D possibly matching TRBD2 (6 bases). Germline values: CDR1 DFQATT, CDR2 SNEGSKA (reference sequence). Between the trimmed V and J ends, which lost 2 bases and 3 bases, there was a span of 11 bases. The CDR3 is made up of 14 amino acids.

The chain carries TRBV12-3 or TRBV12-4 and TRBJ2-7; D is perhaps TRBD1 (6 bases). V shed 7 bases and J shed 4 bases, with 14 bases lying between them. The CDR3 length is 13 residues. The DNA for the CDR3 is TGTGCCAGCAAGGACAGTACGGGGTACGAGCAGTACTTC. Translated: CASKDSTGYEQYF.

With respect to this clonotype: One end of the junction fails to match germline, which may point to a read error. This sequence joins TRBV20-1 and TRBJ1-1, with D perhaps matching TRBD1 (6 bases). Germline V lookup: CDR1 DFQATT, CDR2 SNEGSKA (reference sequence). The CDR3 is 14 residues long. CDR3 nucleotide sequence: TGTAGTGCATCAGGGGCTCTTGGGAACACTGAAGCTTTCTTT. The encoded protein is CSASGALGNTEAFF.

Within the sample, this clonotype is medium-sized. CDR3 bases: TGCGCCAGCAGCCAACAGAGGGACATTGAGCAGTTCTTC. It codes for CASSQQRDIEQFF. The gene calls are TRBV4-1 and TRBJ2-1, with a weak D call TRBD1 (6 bases). Per the germline V gene, CDR1 is MGHRA and CDR2 is YSYEKL. The CDR3 consists of 13 residues. Between the trimmed V and J ends, which lost 2 bases and 9 bases, there was a span of 11 bases.

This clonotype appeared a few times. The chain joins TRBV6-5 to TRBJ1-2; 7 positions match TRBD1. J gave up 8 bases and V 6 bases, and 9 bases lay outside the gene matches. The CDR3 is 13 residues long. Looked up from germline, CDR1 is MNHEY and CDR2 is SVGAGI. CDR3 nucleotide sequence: TGTGCCAGCAGCCAGGGGACAGATCAAGGCTACACCTTC. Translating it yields CASSQGTDQGYTF.

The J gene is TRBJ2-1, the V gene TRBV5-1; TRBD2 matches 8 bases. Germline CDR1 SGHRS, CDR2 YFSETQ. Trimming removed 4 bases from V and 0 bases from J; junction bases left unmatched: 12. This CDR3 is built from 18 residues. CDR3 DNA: TGCGCCAGCAGCATCGGATTTCTGGCGGGGGGCTCCTACAATGAGCAGTTCTTC. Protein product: CASSIGFLAGGSYNEQFF.

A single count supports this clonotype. The CDR3, as DNA: TGTGCCAGCAGTGAGAGCGGGGGCAGGAACATTCAGTACTTC. Its translation: CASSESGGRNIQYF. The chain joins TRBV28 to TRBJ2-4; 8 bases are a match to TRBD2. From germline, CDR1 is MDHEN and CDR2 SYDVKM. This CDR3 region has 14 residues. Losses at the gene ends were 5 bases for V and 7 bases for J; bases not matched to a gene: 7. The full variable domain, rest sourced from reference TRBV28 and TRBJ2-4, is DVKVTQSSRYLVKRTGEKVFLECVQDMDHENMFWYRQDPGLGLRLIYFSYDVKMKEKGDIPEGYSVSREKKERFSLILESASTNQTSMYLCASSESGGRNIQYFGAGTRLSVL.

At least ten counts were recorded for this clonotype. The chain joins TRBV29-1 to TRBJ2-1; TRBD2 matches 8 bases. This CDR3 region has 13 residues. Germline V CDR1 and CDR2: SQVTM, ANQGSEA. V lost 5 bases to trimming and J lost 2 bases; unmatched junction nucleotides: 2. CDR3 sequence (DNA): TGCAGCGTTACTAGCGGAGCCTACAATGAGCAGTTCTTC. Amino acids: CSVTSGAYNEQFF.

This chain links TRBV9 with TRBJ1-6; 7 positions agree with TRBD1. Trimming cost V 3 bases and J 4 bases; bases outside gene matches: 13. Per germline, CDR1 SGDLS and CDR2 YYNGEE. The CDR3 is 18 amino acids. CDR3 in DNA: TGTGCCAGCAGCGATAGAGCGGGGACAGCGCCTTATAATTCACCCCTCCACTTT. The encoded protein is CASSDRAGTAPYNSPLHF.

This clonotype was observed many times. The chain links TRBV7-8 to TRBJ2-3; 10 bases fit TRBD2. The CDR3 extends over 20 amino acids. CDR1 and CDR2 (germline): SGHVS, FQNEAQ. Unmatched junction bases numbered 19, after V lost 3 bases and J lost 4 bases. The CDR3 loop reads CASSFSGSTSGDRPADTQYF. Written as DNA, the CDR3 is TGTGCCAGCAGCTTCTCGGGCTCAACTAGCGGGGATCGGCCGGCAGATACGCAGTATTTT.

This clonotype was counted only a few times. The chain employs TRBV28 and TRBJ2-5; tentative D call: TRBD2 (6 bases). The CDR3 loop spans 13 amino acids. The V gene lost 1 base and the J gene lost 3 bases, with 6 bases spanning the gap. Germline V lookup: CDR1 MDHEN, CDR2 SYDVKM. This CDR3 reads CASSLSGEETQYF. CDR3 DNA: TGTGCCAGCAGTTTATCGGGGGAAGAGACCCAGTACTTC. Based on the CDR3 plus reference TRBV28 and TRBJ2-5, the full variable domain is DVKVTQSSRYLVKRTGEKVFLECVQDMDHENMFWYRQDPGLGLRLIYFSYDVKMKEKGDIPEGYSVSREKKERFSLILESASTNQTSMYLCASSLSGEETQYFGPGTRLLVL.

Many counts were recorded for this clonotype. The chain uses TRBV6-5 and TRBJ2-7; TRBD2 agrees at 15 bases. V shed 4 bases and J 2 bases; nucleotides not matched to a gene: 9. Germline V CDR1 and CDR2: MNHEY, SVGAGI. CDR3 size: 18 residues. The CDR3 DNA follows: TGTGCCAGCAGTTTAGGACTAGCGGGAGGGCGAAGAGCCTACGAGCAGTACTTC. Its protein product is CASSLGLAGGRRAYEQYF.